The 23 T cell receptor beta chains reported below all come from one sample, sequenced in a study of T cells after yellow fever vaccination. TCRdb reanalysed the 5' RACE reads using MiXCR and keeps one entry per CDR3 protein. The sample contains 350,000 to 550,000 distinct CDR3 sequences, 18% of which appear only once. This specimen was PBMCs, taken before the yellow fever booster vaccination. These receptors all come from a man aged 18 to 30 who received the YFV17D yellow fever vaccine.

The chain uses TRBV18 and TRBJ1-1; a possible D gene is TRBD1 (5 bases). The CDR3 loop spans 13 amino acids. Trimming took 6 bases from V and 4 from J, leaving 12 bases between them. Germline CDR1 KGHSH, CDR2 LQKENI. This CDR3 reads CASSQRGSTEAFF. The CDR3 DNA sequence: TGTGCCAGCTCCCAGCGGGGGTCCACTGAAGCTTTCTTT.

This clonotype turned up a few times. In nucleotides, the CDR3 is TGTGCCTGGAGTCGAGGACAGGGCTATGGCTACACCTTC. Translating it yields CAWSRGQGYGYTF. The chain carries TRBV30 and TRBJ1-2, with 8 bases that match TRBD1. This CDR3 has 13 residues. The V gene end was trimmed by 2 bases and the J gene end by 4 bases; junction bases not matched to a gene: 3. Germline loops: CDR1 GTSNPN, CDR2 SVGIG (reference sequence).

At least ten counts were recorded for this clonotype. The V gene is TRBV29-1, the J gene TRBJ2-1; D is possibly TRBD2 (6 bases). Germline loops: CDR1 SQVTM, CDR2 ANQGSEA. V lost 6 bases to trimming and J lost 1 base, with 16 bases between them. This CDR3 contains 15 residues. CDR3 loop: CSVLPRRDSYNEQFF. In nucleotides, the CDR3 is TGCAGCGTCCTACCCCGGAGGGATTCCTACAATGAGCAGTTCTTC.

The chain carries TRBV4-1 and TRBJ2-7, with 7 nucleotides matching TRBD1. The J segment lost 3 bases and the V segment lost 3 bases, leaving 5 bases of the junction unmatched. The CDR3 runs 14 residues. The germline V gene has CDR1 MGHRA and CDR2 YSYEKL. The CDR3 is CASSHRQGDYEQYF. CDR3 DNA sequence: TGCGCCAGCAGCCACCGACAGGGAGACTACGAGCAGTACTTC.

The rearrangement uses TRBV15 and TRBJ2-3; TRBD2 agrees at 8 bases. With 2 bases clipped from V and 3 bases from J, the junction kept 10 bases outside the gene matches. The CDR3 has 17 residues. In germline, CDR1 is LNHNV, CDR2 YYDKDF (reference sequence). The CDR3 DNA follows: TGTGCCACCAGCAGACGTATGTTTAGCGGGGTAACAGATACGCAGTATTTT. Translation gives CATSRRMFSGVTDTQYF.

The V call is TRBV4-3, the J call TRBJ1-5; the D gene is possibly TRBD1 (6 bases). The CDR3 totals 17 residues. Trimming pared 3 bases from V and 5 bases from J, leaving 20 bases between. The germline CDR1 and CDR2 sequences are LGHNA and YSLEER. Written as DNA, the CDR3 is TGCGCCAGCAGCCATACGTTTCACAGGGAAAAGGATCAGCCCCAGCATTTT. Translated: CASSHTFHREKDQPQHF.

This clonotype was seen a few times. The chain carries TRBV6-1 and TRBJ1-5, with unresolved D. With 2 bases removed from V and 7 bases from J, the gap between germline ends came to 15 bases. CDR1 and CDR2 from the germline V gene are MNHNS and SASEGT. The CDR3 is 15 residues long. CDR3 protein: CASSEFRSREQPQHF. In DNA form, the CDR3 reads TGTGCCAGCAGTGAATTCCGCTCCCGGGAACAGCCCCAGCATTTT.

This clonotype has a handful of counts. V usage is TRBV10-3 and J usage is TRBJ2-4, with TRBD2 as a possible D gene (5 bases). The CDR3 is made up of 14 amino acids. Germline CDR1 reads ENHRY; CDR2 reads SYGVKD. The ends were cut back, 3 bases at V and 3 bases at J, with 9 bases in the middle. The CDR3, as DNA: TGTGCCATCAGTGATAGAAGCGGCAAAAACATTCAGTACTTC. Its translation is CAISDRSGKNIQYF.

This clonotype has a handful of counts. This rearrangement joins TRBV20-1 to TRBJ1-2; D unresolved. This CDR3 spans 13 amino acids. Germline assignment: CDR1 DFQATT and CDR2 SNEGSKA (reference sequence). The germline V and J ends were trimmed by 6 bases and 8 bases, with 19 bases remaining between them. The CDR3 DNA reads TGCAGTGCCCTCGGATGGGAGGGTAGGGGCTACACCTTC. Translated: CSALGWEGRGYTF.

This clonotype was counted only a few times. The chain joins TRBV12-3 or TRBV12-4 to TRBJ2-7, with D perhaps matching TRBD2 (6 bases). V dropped 4 bases and J dropped 0 bases, with 13 bases sitting between them. The CDR3 totals 15 residues. The CDR3 coding sequence is TGTGCCAGCAGTTCCGGAGGGGCCGACTCCTACGAGCAGTACTTC. Its translation: CASSSGGADSYEQYF.

The rearrangement joins TRBV9 to TRBJ2-5, with TRBD2 identical over 9 bases. Trimming took 3 bases from V and 0 from J; bases not matched to a gene: 3. This CDR3 has 15 amino acids. Germline V CDR1 and CDR2: SGDLS, YYNGEE. The CDR3 spells CASSGTSGYQETQYF. The CDR3 DNA sequence: TGTGCCAGCAGCGGAACTAGCGGGTACCAAGAGACCCAGTACTTC.

This clonotype has more than one count but fewer than ten. The chain has TRBV5-1 and TRBJ1-2; possible D gene TRBD1, 5 bases. V was pared by 3 bases and J by 3 bases, with 18 bases between. Germline CDR1 is SGHRS and CDR2 is YFSETQ. CDR3 length: 16 amino acids. Written as DNA, the CDR3 is TGCGCCAGCAGCTGGGGTTTGGACCCGGGGGACTATGGCTACACCTTC. It is translated as CASSWGLDPGDYGYTF. The full variable domain, with the rest looked up from reference TRBV5-1 and TRBJ1-2, is KAGVTQTPRYLIKTRGQQVTLSCSPISGHRSVSWYQQTPGQGLQFLFEYFSETQRNKGNFPGRFSGRQFSNSRSEMNVSTLELGDSALYLCASSWGLDPGDYGYTFGSGTRLTVV.

V is TRBV20-1 and J is TRBJ1-1; unclear D gene. The CDR3 runs 14 residues. From germline, CDR1 is DFQATT and CDR2 SNEGSKA (reference sequence). V lost 3 bases to trimming and J lost 3 bases, with 14 bases between them. Written as DNA, the CDR3 is TGCAGTGCTAGGGATCTGGGGATGGACACTGAAGCTTTCTTT. Encoded protein: CSARDLGMDTEAFF.

The chain joins TRBV5-4 to TRBJ2-5; D could derive from TRBD1 or TRBD2 (5 bases each). The V gene's germline CDR1 is SGHNT and CDR2 YYREEE (reference sequence). The CDR3 consists of 15 residues. Trimming took off 1 base at V and 1 base at J, with 11 bases between the two ends. The CDR3 coding sequence is TGTGCCAGCAGCTTGCGCGCTGGGACCCAAGAGACCCAGTACTTC. Protein sequence: CASSLRAGTQETQYF.

The chain carries TRBV7-9 and TRBJ1-6; D is possibly TRBD1 (6 bases). The germline V and J ends were trimmed by 2 bases and 14 bases, with 16 bases remaining between them. Germline CDR1 SEHNR, CDR2 FQNEAQ (reference sequence). CDR3 length equals 14 residues. The CDR3 reads CASSLRRAGASLHF. As DNA, the CDR3 is TGTGCCAGCAGCTTACGGAGAGCAGGGGCCTCCCTCCACTTT.

This chain uses TRBV5-1 with TRBJ1-1; perhaps TRBD1 as D (5 bases). CDR3 length: 14 amino acids. V shed 3 bases and J shed 1 base, with 10 bases lying between them. Germline V gives CDR1 SGHRS, CDR2 YFSETQ. The CDR3 is CASSWPGANTEAFF. The CDR3 coding sequence is TGCGCCAGCAGCTGGCCTGGGGCGAACACTGAAGCTTTCTTT.

There are a few counts of this clonotype. The chain employs TRBV10-3 and TRBJ2-5; possibly TRBD2 for D (7 bases). With 5 bases removed from V and 3 bases from J, the gap between germline ends came to 19 bases. This CDR3 comprises 16 residues. Germline CDR1 is ENHRY and CDR2 is SYGVKD. CDR3 region: CAISPGGVGRKETQYF. The CDR3 nucleotides read TGTGCCATCAGTCCGGGGGGCGTGGGGAGAAAAGAGACCCAGTACTTC.

The CDR3 is CASSSSDRGLSEPQHF. The CDR3 coding sequence is TGTGCCAGCAGTTCCTCGGACAGGGGGCTATCTGAGCCCCAGCATTTT. The chain joins TRBV12-3 or TRBV12-4 to TRBJ1-5, with 11 bases fitting TRBD1. CDR3 length: 16 residues. The junction had 10 bases not matched to a gene; V was cut back by 4 bases and J by 8 bases.

The CDR3 spells CASSRPIAGASTDTQYF. Written as DNA, the CDR3 is TGTGCCAGCAGTCGTCCCATAGCGGGGGCCTCCACAGATACGCAGTATTTT. The chain employs TRBV6-2 or TRBV6-3 and TRBJ2-3; TRBD2 matches 9 bases. The CDR3 has 17 residues. V was clipped by 5 bases and J by 2 bases; unmatched bases: 11. Germline values: CDR1 MNHEY, CDR2 SVGEGT.

This clonotype has a count of ten or more. The rearrangement links TRBV4-2 to TRBJ1-3, with a tentative D call TRBD1 (5 bases). In germline, CDR1 is LGHNA, CDR2 YNFKEQ. Trimming stripped 1 base from V and 3 bases from J, with 10 bases between. This CDR3 is 15 amino acids long. The CDR3 DNA reads TGTGCCAGCAGCCAAGGAGGGGTGCTTGGAAACACCATATATTTT. Translated, it gives CASSQGGVLGNTIYF.

This clonotype was seen a handful of times. The chain is built from TRBV12-3 or TRBV12-4 and TRBJ2-1; 7 bases align to TRBD1. CDR3 length: 14 residues. V was clipped by 2 bases and J by 8 bases; unmatched bases: 6. CDR3 amino acids: CASSLSGTVDEQFF. The CDR3 region has the DNA TGTGCCAGCAGTTTAAGTGGGACAGTCGATGAGCAGTTCTTC.

This clonotype turned up a few times. The CDR3: CSVDGVIDNANTEAFF. The CDR3 DNA follows: TGCAGCGTTGATGGGGTAATAGATAATGCGAACACTGAAGCTTTCTTT. This sequence joins TRBV29-1 and TRBJ1-1; no clear D. Between the trimmed V and J ends, which lost 3 bases and 1 base, there was a span of 18 bases. The germline CDR1 and CDR2 sequences are SQVTM and ANQGSEA. This CDR3 has 16 amino acids. Complete variable domain (other parts from reference TRBV29-1 and TRBJ1-1): SAVISQKPSRDICQRGTSLTIQCQVDSQVTMMFWYRQQPGQSLTLIATANQGSEATYESGFVIDKFPISRPNLTFSTLTVSNMSPEDSSIYLCSVDGVIDNANTEAFFGQGTRLTVV.

This clonotype has only a few counts. The chain has TRBV11-2 and TRBJ2-5, with 12 nucleotides matching TRBD2. Germline V gene lookup returns CDR1 SGHAT and CDR2 FQNNGV. The CDR3 has 14 residues. V was pared by 1 base and J by 13 bases, with 7 bases of the junction left unmatched. The CDR3 DNA sequence: TGTGCCAGCAGCTTAGTCCCTAGCGGGGGGGCCCGGTACTTC. Its translation: CASSLVPSGGARYF.